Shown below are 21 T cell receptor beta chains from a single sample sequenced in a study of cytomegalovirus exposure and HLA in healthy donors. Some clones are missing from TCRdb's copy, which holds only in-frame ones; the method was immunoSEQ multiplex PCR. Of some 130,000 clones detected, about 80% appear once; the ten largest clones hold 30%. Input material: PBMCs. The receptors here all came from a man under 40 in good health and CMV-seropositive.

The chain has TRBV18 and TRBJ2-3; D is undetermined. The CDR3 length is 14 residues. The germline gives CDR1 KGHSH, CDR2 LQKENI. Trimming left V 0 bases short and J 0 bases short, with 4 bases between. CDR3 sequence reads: CASSPPASTDTQYF. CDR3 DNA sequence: TGTGCCAGCTCACCACCGGCCAGCACAGATACGCAGTATTTT.

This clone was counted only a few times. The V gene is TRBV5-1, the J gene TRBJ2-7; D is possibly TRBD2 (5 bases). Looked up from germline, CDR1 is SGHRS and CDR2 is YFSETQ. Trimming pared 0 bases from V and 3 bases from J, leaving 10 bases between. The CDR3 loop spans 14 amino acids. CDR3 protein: CASSLAIGDYEQYF. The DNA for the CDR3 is TGCGCCAGCAGCTTGGCCATCGGGGACTACGAGCAGTACTTC.

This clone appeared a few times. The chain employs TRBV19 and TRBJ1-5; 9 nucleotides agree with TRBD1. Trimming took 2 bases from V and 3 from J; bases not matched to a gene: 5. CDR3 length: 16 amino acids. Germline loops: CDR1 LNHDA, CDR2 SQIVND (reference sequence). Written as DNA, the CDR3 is TGTGCCAGTAGTATATCTGGGACAGGGTACAATCAGCCCCAGCATTTT. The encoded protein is CASSISGTGYNQPQHF.

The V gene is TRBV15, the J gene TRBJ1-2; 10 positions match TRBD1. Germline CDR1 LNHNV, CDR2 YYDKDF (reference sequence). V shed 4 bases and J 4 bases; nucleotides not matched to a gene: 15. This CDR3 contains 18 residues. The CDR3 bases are TGTGCCACCAGCAATGAACCCCCCGGGACAGGGGTAGGCTATGGCTACACCTTC. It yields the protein CATSNEPPGTGVGYGYTF.

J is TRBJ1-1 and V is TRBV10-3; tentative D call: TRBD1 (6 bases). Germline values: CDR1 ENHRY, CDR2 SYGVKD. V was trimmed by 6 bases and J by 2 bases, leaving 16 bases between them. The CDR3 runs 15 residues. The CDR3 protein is CAIRTGIGGNTEAFF. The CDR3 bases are TGTGCCATCAGAACAGGGATTGGGGGTAACACTGAAGCTTTCTTT.

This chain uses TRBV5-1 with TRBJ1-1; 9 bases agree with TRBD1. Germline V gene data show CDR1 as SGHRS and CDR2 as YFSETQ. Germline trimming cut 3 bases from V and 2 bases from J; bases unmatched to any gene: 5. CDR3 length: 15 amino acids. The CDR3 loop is CASSSTGGPNTEAFF. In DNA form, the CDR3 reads TGCGCCAGCAGCTCAACAGGGGGCCCAAACACTGAAGCTTTCTTT.

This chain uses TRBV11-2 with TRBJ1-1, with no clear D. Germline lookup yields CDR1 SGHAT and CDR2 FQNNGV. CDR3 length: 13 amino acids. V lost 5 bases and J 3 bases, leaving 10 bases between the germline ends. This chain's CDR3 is CASSLSEYTEAFF. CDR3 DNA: TGTGCCAGCAGCCTCTCGGAGTACACTGAAGCTTTCTTT.

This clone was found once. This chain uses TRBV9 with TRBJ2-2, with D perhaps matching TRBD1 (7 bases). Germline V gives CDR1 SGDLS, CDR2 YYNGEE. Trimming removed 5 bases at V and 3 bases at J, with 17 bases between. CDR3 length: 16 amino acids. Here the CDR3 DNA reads TGTGCCAGCAGTGACCCCGGGGGACAGTACACCGGGGAGCTGTTTTTT. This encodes CASSDPGGQYTGELFF.

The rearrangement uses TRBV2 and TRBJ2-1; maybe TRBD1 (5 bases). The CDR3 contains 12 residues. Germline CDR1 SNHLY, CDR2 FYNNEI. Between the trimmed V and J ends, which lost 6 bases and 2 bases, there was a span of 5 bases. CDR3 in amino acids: CASRDTYNEQFF. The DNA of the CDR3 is TGTGCCAGCAGGGACACCTACAATGAGCAGTTCTTC. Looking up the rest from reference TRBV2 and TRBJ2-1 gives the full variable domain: EPEVTQTPSHQVTQMGQEVILRCVPISNHLYFYWYRQILGQKVEFLVSFYNNEISEKSEIFDDQFSVERPDGSNFTLKIRSTKLEDSAMYFCASRDTYNEQFFGPGTRLTVL.

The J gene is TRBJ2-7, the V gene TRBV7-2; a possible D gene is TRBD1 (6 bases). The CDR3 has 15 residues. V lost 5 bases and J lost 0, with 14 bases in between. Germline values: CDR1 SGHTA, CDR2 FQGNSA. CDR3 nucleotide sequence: TGTGCCAGCAGCGCAGAGACAGGAAGCTCCTACGAGCAGTACTTC. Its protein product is CASSAETGSSYEQYF.

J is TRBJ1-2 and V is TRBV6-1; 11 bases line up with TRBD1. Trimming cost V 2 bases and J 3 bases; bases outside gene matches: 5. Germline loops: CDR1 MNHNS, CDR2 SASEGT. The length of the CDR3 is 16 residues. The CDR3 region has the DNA TGTGCCAGCAGTGAACAGGGGACAGGGGGTTACTATGGCTACACCTTC. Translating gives CASSEQGTGGYYGYTF.

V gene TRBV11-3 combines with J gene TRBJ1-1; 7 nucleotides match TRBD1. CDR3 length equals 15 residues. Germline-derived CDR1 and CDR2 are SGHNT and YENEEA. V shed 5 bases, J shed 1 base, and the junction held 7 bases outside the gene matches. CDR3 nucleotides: TGTGCCAGCAGCCCAGGGGGACAGACGAACACTGAAGCTTTCTTT. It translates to CASSPGGQTNTEAFF.

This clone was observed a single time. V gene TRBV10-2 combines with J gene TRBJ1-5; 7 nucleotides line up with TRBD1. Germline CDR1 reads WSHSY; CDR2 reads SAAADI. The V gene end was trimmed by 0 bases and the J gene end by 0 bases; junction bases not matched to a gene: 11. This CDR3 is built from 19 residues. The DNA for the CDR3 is TGCGCCAGCAGTGAGTCGATTTCCAGGGGGAGGTATAGCAATCAGCCCCAGCATTTT. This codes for CASSESISRGRYSNQPQHF.

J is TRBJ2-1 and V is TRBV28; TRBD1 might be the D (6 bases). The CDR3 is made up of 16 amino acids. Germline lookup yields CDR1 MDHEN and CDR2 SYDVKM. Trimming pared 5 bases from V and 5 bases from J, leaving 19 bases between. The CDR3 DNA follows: TGTGCCAGCAGTCTTATGACTGGACAGCTTAACAATGAGCAGTTCTTC. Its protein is CASSLMTGQLNNEQFF.

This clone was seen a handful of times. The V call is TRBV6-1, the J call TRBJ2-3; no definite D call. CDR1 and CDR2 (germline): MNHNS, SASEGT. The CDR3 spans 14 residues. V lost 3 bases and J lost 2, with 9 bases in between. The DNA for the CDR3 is TGTGCCAGCAGTGAGGGCCCCCACACAGATACGCAGTATTTT. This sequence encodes CASSEGPHTDTQYF.

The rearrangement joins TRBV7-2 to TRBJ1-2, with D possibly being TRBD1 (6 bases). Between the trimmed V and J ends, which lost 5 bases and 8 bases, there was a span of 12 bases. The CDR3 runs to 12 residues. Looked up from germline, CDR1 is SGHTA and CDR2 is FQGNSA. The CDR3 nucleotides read TGTGCCAGCAGCCTACAGGGAAGAGGCTACACCTTC. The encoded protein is CASSLQGRGYTF.

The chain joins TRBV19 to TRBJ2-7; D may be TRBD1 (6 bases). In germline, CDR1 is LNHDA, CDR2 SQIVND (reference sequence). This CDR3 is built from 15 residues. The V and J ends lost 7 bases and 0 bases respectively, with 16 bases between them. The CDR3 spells CASNLQGPSSYEQYF. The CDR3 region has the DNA TGTGCCAGTAACCTACAGGGCCCCAGCTCCTACGAGCAGTACTTC.

The CDR3 sequence: CASSPLFGGNTGELFF. The CDR3 coding sequence is TGTGCCAGCTCACCATTGTTCGGGGGAAATACCGGGGAGCTGTTTTTT. This rearrangement joins TRBV18 to TRBJ2-2; D possibly corresponds to TRBD2 (6 bases). The CDR3 spans 16 residues. Trimming removed 2 bases from V and 5 bases from J, with 15 bases in between. Germline values: CDR1 KGHSH, CDR2 LQKENI. Full variable domain (outside the CDR3, taken from reference TRBV18 and TRBJ2-2): NAGVMQNPRHLVRRRGQEARLRCSPMKGHSHVYWYRQLPEEGLKFMVYLQKENIIDESGMPKERFSAEFPKEGPSILRIQQVVRGDSAAYFCASSPLFGGNTGELFFGEGSRLTVL.

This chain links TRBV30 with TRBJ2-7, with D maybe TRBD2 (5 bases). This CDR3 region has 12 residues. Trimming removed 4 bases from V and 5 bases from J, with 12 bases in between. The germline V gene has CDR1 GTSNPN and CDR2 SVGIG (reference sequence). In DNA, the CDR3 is TGTGCCTGGACCCCACTAGACCACGAGCAGTACTTC. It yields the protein CAWTPLDHEQYF.

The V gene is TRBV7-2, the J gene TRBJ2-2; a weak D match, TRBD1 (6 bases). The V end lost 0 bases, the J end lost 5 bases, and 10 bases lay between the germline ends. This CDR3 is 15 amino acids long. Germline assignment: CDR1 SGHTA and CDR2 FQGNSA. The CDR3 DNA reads TGTGCCAGCAGCTTAGCACAGGGCAGAACCGGGGAGCTGTTTTTT. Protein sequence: CASSLAQGRTGELFF.

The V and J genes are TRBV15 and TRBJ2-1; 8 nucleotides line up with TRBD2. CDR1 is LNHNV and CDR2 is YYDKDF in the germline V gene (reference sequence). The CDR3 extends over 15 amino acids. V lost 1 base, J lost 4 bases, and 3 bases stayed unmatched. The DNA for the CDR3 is TGTGCCACCAGCAGAGCCAGCGGGGGATACAATGAGCAGTTCTTC. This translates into CATSRASGGYNEQFF.